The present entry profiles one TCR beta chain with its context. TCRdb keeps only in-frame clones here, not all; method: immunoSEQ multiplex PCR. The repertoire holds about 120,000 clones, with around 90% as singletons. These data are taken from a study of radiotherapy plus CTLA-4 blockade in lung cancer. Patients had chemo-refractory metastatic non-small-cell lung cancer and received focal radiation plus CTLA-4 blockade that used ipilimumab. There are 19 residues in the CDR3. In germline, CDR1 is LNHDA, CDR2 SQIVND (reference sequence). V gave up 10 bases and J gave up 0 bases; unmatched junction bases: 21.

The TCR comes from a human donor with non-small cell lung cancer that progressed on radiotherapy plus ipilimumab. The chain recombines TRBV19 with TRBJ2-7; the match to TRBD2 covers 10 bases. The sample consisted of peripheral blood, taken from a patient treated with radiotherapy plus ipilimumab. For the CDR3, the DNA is TGTGCCACCTCGGGTGTGACTAGCGGGTTACGCCCAAGCTCCTACGAGCAGTACTTC. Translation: CATSGVTSGLRPSSYEQYF.